A single sample is the source of the 19 T cell receptor beta chains below, sequenced in a study of CD8+ T cells in alopecia areata. This sample's treatment: oral pan-JAK inhibitor, 5-10 mg twice daily. RNA, once extracted, was reverse transcribed into cDNA for use as the sequencing template. The protocol was immunoSEQ multiplex PCR, while the TCRdb copy is restricted to in-frame clones and leaves out a portion. The table lists about 42,000 clones, 65% of them singletons. Sequences were derived from CD8+ T cells sorted from blood, sampled at week 4, from a patient treated with tofacitinib. The receptors originated from a human donor with alopecia areata.

The chain combines TRBV25-1 with TRBJ2-3; a weak D match, TRBD2 (5 bases). CDR1 and CDR2 from the germline V gene are MGHDK and SYGVNS. Trimming took off 8 bases at V and 2 bases at J, with 17 bases between the two ends. This CDR3 has 15 amino acids. CDR3 nucleotide sequence: TGTGCCAGCGCACGAAGGGCGGGCCTCACAGATACGCAGTATTTT. Translated, it gives CASARRAGLTDTQYF. Drawing the rest from reference TRBV25-1 and TRBJ2-3, the complete variable domain is EADIYQTPRYLVIGTGKKITLECSQTMGHDKMYWYQQDPGMELHLIHYSYGVNSTEKGDLSSESTVSRIRTEHFPLTLESARPSHTSQYLCASARRAGLTDTQYFGPGTRLTVL.

This clone is a singleton in its sample. The V and J genes are TRBV5-1 and TRBJ2-3; TRBD2 matches 7 bases. V shed 2 bases and J 7 bases; nucleotides not matched to a gene: 4. The germline V gene has CDR1 SGHRS and CDR2 YFSETQ. The CDR3 totals 13 residues. CDR3 sequence (DNA): TGCGCCAGCAGCTTCGGGCGGGGGAATACGCAGTATTTT. Protein sequence: CASSFGRGNTQYF.

The chain combines TRBV9 with TRBJ2-5, with D tentatively TRBD2 (7 bases). Per germline, CDR1 SGDLS and CDR2 YYNGEE. Trimming cost V 4 bases and J 7 bases, with 20 bases left between them. The CDR3 loop spans 15 amino acids. The CDR3 region is CASSLGGGGKATQYF. CDR3 sequence (DNA): TGTGCCAGCAGCCTGGGGGGCGGGGGAAAGGCGACCCAGTACTTC.

The chain recombines TRBV9 with TRBJ1-1; 7 bases are shared with TRBD1. CDR3 length: 16 amino acids. Unmatched junction bases numbered 8, after V lost 0 bases and J lost 3 bases. Looked up from germline, CDR1 is SGDLS and CDR2 is YYNGEE. CDR3 nucleotide sequence: TGTGCCAGCAGCGTAGAACAGGGGTCATCGGACACTGAAGCTTTCTTT. This gives the protein CASSVEQGSSDTEAFF.

For the CDR3, the DNA is TGTGCCAGCAGTGACGGGCTAGCGGAAGAGACCCAGTACTTC. Protein sequence: CASSDGLAEETQYF. This rearrangement joins TRBV2 to TRBJ2-5, with 7 bases matching TRBD2. Germline trimming cut 3 bases from V and 3 bases from J; bases unmatched to any gene: 4. The CDR3 sequence is 14 residues long. Germline V lookup: CDR1 SNHLY, CDR2 FYNNEI.

A word on this clone: One end of the junction fails to match germline, which may point to a read error. The sample contains more than one DNA sequence encoding this CDR3. The chain carries TRBV2 and TRBJ1-2; D ambiguous. This CDR3 is 11 amino acids long. CDR1 is SNHLY, CDR2 FYNNEI, per germline. CDR3 DNA sequence: TGTGCCAGCAGTGATGCAGGCGAGGCGGATTTC. As protein: CASSDAGEADF.

In this sample, this clone turned up once. The rearrangement uses TRBV7-8 and TRBJ2-3, with D tentatively TRBD1 (7 bases). Germline loops: CDR1 SGHVS, CDR2 FQNEAQ. V gave up 3 bases and J gave up 3 bases, with 19 bases separating them. This CDR3 has 17 amino acids. The CDR3 coding sequence is TGTGCCAGCAGCTTGTCGGGACAGCCCGGGGGTACAGATACGCAGTATTTT. It translates to CASSLSGQPGGTDTQYF.

A few counts support this clone. This chain links TRBV10-2 with TRBJ2-3; possibly TRBD2 for D (5 bases). Germline-derived CDR1 and CDR2 are WSHSY and SAAADI. The length of the CDR3 is 12 residues. The V and J ends lost 8 bases and 1 base respectively, with 7 bases between them. This CDR3 is CASGGGTDTQYF. As DNA, the CDR3 is TGCGCCAGCGGAGGAGGCACAGATACGCAGTATTTT.

This clone turned up a few times. The V call is TRBV19, the J call TRBJ1-1; 10 bases match TRBD1. The CDR3 is 14 amino acids. J was trimmed by 3 bases and V by 7 bases; bases with no gene match: 5. The germline gives CDR1 LNHDA, CDR2 SQIVND (reference sequence). CDR3 sequence reads: CASMDRGYDTEAFF. In DNA form, the CDR3 reads TGTGCCAGTATGGACAGGGGGTATGACACTGAAGCTTTCTTT.

The chain has TRBV7-9 and TRBJ2-7; no reliable D call. With 2 bases removed from V and 3 bases from J, the gap between germline ends came to 5 bases. Germline CDR1 reads SEHNR; CDR2 reads FQNEAQ (reference sequence). CDR3 length: 12 amino acids. CDR3: CASSLRGYEQYF. In nucleotides, the CDR3 is TGTGCCAGCAGCTTACGAGGCTACGAGCAGTACTTC.

The chain uses TRBV4-3 and TRBJ2-3; a possible D gene is TRBD1 (5 bases). Trimming took off 1 base at V and 5 bases at J, with 16 bases between the two ends. The CDR3 runs 16 residues. Germline assignment: CDR1 LGHNA and CDR2 YSLEER. The CDR3 sequence: CASSQGQGDTRDTQYF. In nucleotides, the CDR3 is TGCGCCAGCAGCCAAGGGCAGGGCGACACCCGAGATACGCAGTATTTT.

This clone was counted once. This rearrangement joins TRBV27 to TRBJ2-3; tentative D call: TRBD2 (6 bases). The germline CDR1 and CDR2 sequences are MNHEY and SMNVEV (reference sequence). This CDR3 spans 14 amino acids. V gave up 2 bases and J gave up 5 bases, with 11 bases separating them. This chain's CDR3 is CASSLGGLEDTQYF. The CDR3, as DNA: TGTGCCAGCAGTTTAGGAGGGCTCGAAGATACGCAGTATTTT.

The rearrangement joins TRBV2 to TRBJ2-3, with D perhaps matching TRBD2 (6 bases). The length of the CDR3 is 13 residues. CDR1 and CDR2 (germline): SNHLY, FYNNEI. Trimming removed 6 bases from V and 0 bases from J, with 7 bases in between. In DNA, the CDR3 is TGTGCCAGCAGGGGGACTAGCACAGATACGCAGTATTTT. Translation: CASRGTSTDTQYF.

This sequence joins TRBV11-2 and TRBJ1-1; D ambiguous. Germline V lookup: CDR1 SGHAT, CDR2 FQNNGV. CDR3 size: 13 residues. Trimming left V 2 bases short and J 4 bases short, with 8 bases between. The CDR3 DNA is TGTGCCAGCAGCTTATACCGAGGCACTGAAGCTTTCTTT. This sequence encodes CASSLYRGTEAFF.

The chain links TRBV27 to TRBJ2-7; D not resolved. Deletions cut 0 bases from V and 7 bases from J, with 10 bases between. This CDR3 is 13 amino acids long. Germline V CDR1 and CDR2: MNHEY, SMNVEV (reference sequence). DNA of the CDR3: TGTGCCAGCAGTTTATCGTACCTCGCTGAGCAGTACTTC. Translation gives CASSLSYLAEQYF.

The chain recombines TRBV19 with TRBJ2-7; the D gene is possibly TRBD2 (6 bases). The CDR3 covers 16 residues. Germline V lookup: CDR1 LNHDA, CDR2 SQIVND (reference sequence). The ends were cut back, 5 bases at V and 2 bases at J, with 19 bases in the middle. The CDR3 here is CASSPGDGILAYEQYF. The CDR3 region has the DNA TGTGCCAGTAGTCCGGGGGACGGAATTTTAGCCTACGAGCAGTACTTC.

This clone was observed a few times. This chain uses TRBV29-1 with TRBJ1-2, with D unresolved. The CDR3 covers 13 residues. Germline V gives CDR1 SQVTM, CDR2 ANQGSEA. V was cut by 5 bases and J by 4 bases, with 14 bases left in between. The CDR3 bases are TGCAGCGTTATCCCCCAGCGAGGCTATGGCTACACCTTC. Its translation: CSVIPQRGYGYTF.

This clone was seen more than once but under ten times. The V gene is TRBV6-5, the J gene TRBJ1-3; D is ambiguous. This CDR3 spans 13 amino acids. The ends were cut back, 2 bases at V and 2 bases at J, with 4 bases in the middle. Germline V gene sequence: CDR1 MNHEY, CDR2 SVGAGI. This CDR3 reads CASSYGPGNTIYF. The CDR3 DNA sequence: TGTGCCAGCAGTTACGGGCCTGGAAACACCATATATTTT.

This chain joins TRBV7-3 and TRBJ2-5; D gene ambiguous. This CDR3 region has 19 residues. Trimming left V 6 bases short and J 1 base short, with 27 bases between. Germline CDR1 is SGHTA and CDR2 is FQGTGA. CDR3 loop: CASSPNPRTYRHFQETQYF. DNA for the CDR3: TGTGCCAGCAGTCCGAACCCTCGGACGTATAGGCACTTCCAAGAGACCCAGTACTTC.